The 12 T cell receptor beta chains presented below share a single source sample, sequenced in a study of blood T cells in healthy people across ages. For the second PCR, which ran for about 6 to 11 cycles, a sample-barcoded 5' primer and a J-beta primer mix were used. TCRdb reprocessed the 5' RACE reads via MiXCR and lists one record per CDR3 protein. The sample holds about 1.4 million distinct CDR3 sequences, roughly 60% seen once. The specimen sequenced was blood. All receptors come from a man younger than 35 in good health.

V and J are TRBV5-1 and TRBJ1-2, with D perhaps TRBD1 (6 bases). Germline CDR1 is SGHRS and CDR2 is YFSETQ. This CDR3 spans 15 amino acids. The V gene lost 0 bases and the J gene lost 0 bases, with 9 bases spanning the gap. CDR3 sequence: CASSLGTASNYGYTF. CDR3 nucleotides: TGCGCCAGCAGCTTGGGGACAGCCTCTAACTATGGCTACACCTTC.

V usage is TRBV20-1 and J usage is TRBJ1-2; D is uncertain. V shed 6 bases and J shed 4 bases, with 12 bases lying between them. The CDR3 totals 12 residues. The germline V gene encodes CDR1 DFQATT and CDR2 SNEGSKA (reference sequence). This CDR3 reads CSAEGSAYGYTF. The CDR3 nucleotides are TGCAGTGCGGAGGGATCCGCCTATGGCTACACCTTC.

The genes are TRBV4-2 and TRBJ2-4, with 11 nucleotides matching TRBD2. Trimming at V came to 4 bases and at J to 6 bases, leaving 11 bases not matched to a gene. Looked up from germline, CDR1 is LGHNA and CDR2 is YNFKEQ. The CDR3 has 17 amino acids. The CDR3 nucleotides read TGTGCCAGCAGCCCATCCCTAGCGGGAGGAAACCTAAACATTCAGTACTTC. Its protein product is CASSPSLAGGNLNIQYF.

This clonotype was counted a few times. The V and J genes are TRBV29-1 and TRBJ2-5, with D tentatively TRBD1 (5 bases). Germline CDR1 and CDR2: SQVTM and ANQGSEA. V lost 5 bases and J 2 bases, leaving 15 bases between the germline ends. The CDR3 loop spans 14 amino acids. CDR3 nucleotides: TGCAGCGTTACCCCAGGGCCCGGGCAAGAGACCCAGTACTTC. Its protein is CSVTPGPGQETQYF. Drawing the rest from reference TRBV29-1 and TRBJ2-5, the complete variable domain is SAVISQKPSRDICQRGTSLTIQCQVDSQVTMMFWYRQQPGQSLTLIATANQGSEATYESGFVIDKFPISRPNLTFSTLTVSNMSPEDSSIYLCSVTPGPGQETQYFGPGTRLLVL.

This clonotype was seen a few times. The chain joins TRBV27 to TRBJ1-6, with unresolved D. Germline CDR1 is MNHEY and CDR2 is SMNVEV (reference sequence). This CDR3 contains 14 residues. V dropped 0 bases and J dropped 10 bases, with 10 bases sitting between them. The CDR3 nucleotides read TGTGCCAGCAGTTTATCGGGGAATGGATCACCCCTCCACTTT. The encoded protein is CASSLSGNGSPLHF.

The chain joins TRBV3-1 to TRBJ2-3; D is perhaps TRBD1 or TRBD2 (6 bases each). CDR3 length: 14 residues. Per germline, CDR1 LGHDT and CDR2 YNNKEL (reference sequence). The ends were cut back, 5 bases at V and 9 bases at J, with 18 bases in the middle. The CDR3 sequence: CASSAARGPATQYF. The CDR3 bases are TGTGCCAGCAGCGCCGCTCGGGGGCCCGCGACGCAGTATTTT.

This clonotype showed up just a few times. Sequence at one end of the junction differs from germline and may be a read error. This chain connects TRBV10-3 to TRBJ1-2; unclear D gene. The CDR3 has 12 residues. Germline V gene lookup returns CDR1 ENHRY and CDR2 SYGVKD. CDR3 DNA: TGTGCCATCAATGAGGGAGGGTATGGCTACACCTTC. As protein: CAINEGGYGYTF.

The chain links TRBV4-3 to TRBJ1-2; D not resolved. Germline V gene lookup returns CDR1 LGHNA and CDR2 YSLEER. This CDR3 has 15 amino acids. Trimming removed 0 bases from V and 6 bases from J, with 14 bases in between. The CDR3 region is CASSQDSTTGNGYTF. In DNA form, the CDR3 reads TGCGCCAGCAGCCAAGATAGTACTACGGGGAATGGCTACACCTTC.

V usage is TRBV3-1 and J usage is TRBJ2-3, with 16 bases aligning to TRBD2. The V segment lost 7 bases and the J segment 2 bases; nucleotides outside the gene matches: 9. This CDR3 has 18 residues. The germline CDR1 and CDR2 sequences are LGHDT and YNNKEL (reference sequence). CDR3: CASKRGLAGGPVTDTQYF. The CDR3 DNA is TGTGCCAGCAAAAGGGGACTAGCGGGGGGGCCGGTCACAGATACGCAGTATTTT.

Only a few counts were recorded for this clonotype. V gene TRBV28 combines with J gene TRBJ1-5, with D possibly matching TRBD1 (5 bases). The CDR3 contains 16 residues. Germline V lookup: CDR1 MDHEN, CDR2 SYDVKM. V lost 8 bases, J lost 9 bases, and 26 bases lay in between. CDR3 coding DNA: TGTGCCAGCTCGATCCTGCAAACAGGTTTCTTTGGGCCCCAGCATTTT. Translation gives CASSILQTGFFGPQHF.

This clonotype was seen at least ten times. This chain links TRBV4-2 with TRBJ2-1, with a weak D call TRBD2 (6 bases). The CDR3 consists of 16 residues. Germline lookup yields CDR1 LGHNA and CDR2 YNFKEQ. Trimming shortened V by 0 bases and J by 8 bases, and 17 bases separated the two germline ends. The CDR3 region is CASSQEFGGVIDEQFF. In DNA, the CDR3 is TGTGCCAGCAGCCAAGAATTCGGGGGAGTGATCGATGAGCAGTTCTTC.

CDR3: CASSFPGGRVYGYTF. CDR3 nucleotide sequence: TGTGCCAGCAGTTTTCCAGGGGGCCGCGTCTATGGCTACACCTTC. The chain couples TRBV28 to TRBJ1-2; 8 nucleotides agree with TRBD1. The V gene end was trimmed by 3 bases and the J gene end by 4 bases; junction bases not matched to a gene: 7. This CDR3 comprises 15 residues. Germline values: CDR1 MDHEN, CDR2 SYDVKM.